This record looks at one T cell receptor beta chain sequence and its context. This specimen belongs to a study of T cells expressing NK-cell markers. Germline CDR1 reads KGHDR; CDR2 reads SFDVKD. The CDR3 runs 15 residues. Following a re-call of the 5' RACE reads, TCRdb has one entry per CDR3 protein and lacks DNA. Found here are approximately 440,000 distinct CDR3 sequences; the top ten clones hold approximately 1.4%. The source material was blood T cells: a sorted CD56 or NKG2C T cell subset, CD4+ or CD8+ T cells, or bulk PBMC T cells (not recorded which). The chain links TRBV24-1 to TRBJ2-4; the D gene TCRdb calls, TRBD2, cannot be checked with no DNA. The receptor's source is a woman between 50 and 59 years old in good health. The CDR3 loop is CATSGGRGPRNIQYF.